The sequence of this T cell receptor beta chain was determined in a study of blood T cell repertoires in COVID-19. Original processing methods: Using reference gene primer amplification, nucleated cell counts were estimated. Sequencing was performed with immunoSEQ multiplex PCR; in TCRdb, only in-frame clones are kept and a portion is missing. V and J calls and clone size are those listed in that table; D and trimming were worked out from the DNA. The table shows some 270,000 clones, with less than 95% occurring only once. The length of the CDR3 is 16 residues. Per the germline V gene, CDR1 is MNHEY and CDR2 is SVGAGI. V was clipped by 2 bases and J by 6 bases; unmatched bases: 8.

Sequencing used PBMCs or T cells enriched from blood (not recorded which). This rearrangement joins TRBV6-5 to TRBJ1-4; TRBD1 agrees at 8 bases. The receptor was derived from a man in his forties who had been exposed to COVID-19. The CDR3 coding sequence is TGTGCCAGCAGTTACAGGGACAGGCGTTTGGATGAAAAACTGTTTTTT. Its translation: CASSYRDRRLDEKLFF.